The T cell receptor (beta chain) under discussion was sequenced for a study of blood T cell repertoires in COVID-19. Turning to the study itself: T cells, B-cell-depleted T cells, or PBMCs provided the cDNA or gDNA that served as material.

This clone was observed a single time. The germline CDR1 and CDR2 sequences are LNHDA and SQIVND (reference sequence). Deletions cut 2 bases from V and 1 base from J, with 18 bases between. The CDR3 consists of 19 residues. Ages ranged from about 18 to 100 years, with residence in under 25 US areas. Each participant's cohort was designated according to participant-reported clinical history. Using immunoSEQ multiplex PCR, the repertoire was profiled, and TCRdb retains in-frame clones only, with some absent. The sample has over 350,000 clones, approximately 90% seen once; the top ten hold roughly 1.2%. This clonotype was sampled from a woman under 30 who had recovered from COVID-19. The sample was PBMCs or T cells enriched from blood (not recorded which). V is TRBV19 and J is TRBJ1-6, with D possibly TRBD1 on 5 matching bases. CDR3 residues: CASSILPWNRGSYNSPLHF. In DNA, the CDR3 is TGTGCCAGTAGTATACTTCCCTGGAACCGGGGGTCCTATAATTCACCCCTCCACTTT. The variable domain in full, with the rest retrieved from reference TRBV19 and TRBJ1-6, is DGGITQSPKYLFRKEGQNVTLSCEQNLNHDAMYWYRQDPGQGLRLIYYSQIVNDFQKGDIAEGYSVSREKKESFPLTVTSAQKNPTAFYLCASSILPWNRGSYNSPLHFGNGTRLTVT.